In its sample, the clone carrying this TCR beta chain was seen a few times. The antigen is unknown. Relative to the germline gene, one junction end is altered; a read error may explain this. Germline CDR1 reads GTSNPN; CDR2 reads SVGIG (reference sequence). This CDR3 contains 14 residues. TCR beta CDR3 sequences were amplified from RNA transcripts. When the TCR CDR3 underwent first-round RT-PCR, the HTBI primer set was used. TCRdb re-called the multiplex PCR reads with MiXCR, one entry per CDR3 protein. The sample includes under 550,000 distinct CDR3 sequences, just under 20% of them seen just once. The source of the sample is a study of T cells in Graves' hyperthyroidism and ophthalmopathy. Study-level background: Prior to any treatment, at the point of initial diagnosis, peripheral blood was collected.

Broader study findings: Before onset, ophthalmopathy was predicted by the model a median roughly 6.8 months earlier. Separating ophthalmopathy from stable hyperthyroidism was achieved by a 13 V-J model. Most thyroid clonotypes expanded above 0.001 appeared in blood too.

This sequence joins TRBV30 and TRBJ2-3; no firm D call. The clonotype originates from a man aged 35 to 55 with Graves' ophthalmopathy. The specimen was blood. CDR3 nucleotides: TGTGCCTGGAGGAGGCGAGGATATGCAGATGCGCAGTATTTT. This sequence encodes CAWRRRGYADAQYF.